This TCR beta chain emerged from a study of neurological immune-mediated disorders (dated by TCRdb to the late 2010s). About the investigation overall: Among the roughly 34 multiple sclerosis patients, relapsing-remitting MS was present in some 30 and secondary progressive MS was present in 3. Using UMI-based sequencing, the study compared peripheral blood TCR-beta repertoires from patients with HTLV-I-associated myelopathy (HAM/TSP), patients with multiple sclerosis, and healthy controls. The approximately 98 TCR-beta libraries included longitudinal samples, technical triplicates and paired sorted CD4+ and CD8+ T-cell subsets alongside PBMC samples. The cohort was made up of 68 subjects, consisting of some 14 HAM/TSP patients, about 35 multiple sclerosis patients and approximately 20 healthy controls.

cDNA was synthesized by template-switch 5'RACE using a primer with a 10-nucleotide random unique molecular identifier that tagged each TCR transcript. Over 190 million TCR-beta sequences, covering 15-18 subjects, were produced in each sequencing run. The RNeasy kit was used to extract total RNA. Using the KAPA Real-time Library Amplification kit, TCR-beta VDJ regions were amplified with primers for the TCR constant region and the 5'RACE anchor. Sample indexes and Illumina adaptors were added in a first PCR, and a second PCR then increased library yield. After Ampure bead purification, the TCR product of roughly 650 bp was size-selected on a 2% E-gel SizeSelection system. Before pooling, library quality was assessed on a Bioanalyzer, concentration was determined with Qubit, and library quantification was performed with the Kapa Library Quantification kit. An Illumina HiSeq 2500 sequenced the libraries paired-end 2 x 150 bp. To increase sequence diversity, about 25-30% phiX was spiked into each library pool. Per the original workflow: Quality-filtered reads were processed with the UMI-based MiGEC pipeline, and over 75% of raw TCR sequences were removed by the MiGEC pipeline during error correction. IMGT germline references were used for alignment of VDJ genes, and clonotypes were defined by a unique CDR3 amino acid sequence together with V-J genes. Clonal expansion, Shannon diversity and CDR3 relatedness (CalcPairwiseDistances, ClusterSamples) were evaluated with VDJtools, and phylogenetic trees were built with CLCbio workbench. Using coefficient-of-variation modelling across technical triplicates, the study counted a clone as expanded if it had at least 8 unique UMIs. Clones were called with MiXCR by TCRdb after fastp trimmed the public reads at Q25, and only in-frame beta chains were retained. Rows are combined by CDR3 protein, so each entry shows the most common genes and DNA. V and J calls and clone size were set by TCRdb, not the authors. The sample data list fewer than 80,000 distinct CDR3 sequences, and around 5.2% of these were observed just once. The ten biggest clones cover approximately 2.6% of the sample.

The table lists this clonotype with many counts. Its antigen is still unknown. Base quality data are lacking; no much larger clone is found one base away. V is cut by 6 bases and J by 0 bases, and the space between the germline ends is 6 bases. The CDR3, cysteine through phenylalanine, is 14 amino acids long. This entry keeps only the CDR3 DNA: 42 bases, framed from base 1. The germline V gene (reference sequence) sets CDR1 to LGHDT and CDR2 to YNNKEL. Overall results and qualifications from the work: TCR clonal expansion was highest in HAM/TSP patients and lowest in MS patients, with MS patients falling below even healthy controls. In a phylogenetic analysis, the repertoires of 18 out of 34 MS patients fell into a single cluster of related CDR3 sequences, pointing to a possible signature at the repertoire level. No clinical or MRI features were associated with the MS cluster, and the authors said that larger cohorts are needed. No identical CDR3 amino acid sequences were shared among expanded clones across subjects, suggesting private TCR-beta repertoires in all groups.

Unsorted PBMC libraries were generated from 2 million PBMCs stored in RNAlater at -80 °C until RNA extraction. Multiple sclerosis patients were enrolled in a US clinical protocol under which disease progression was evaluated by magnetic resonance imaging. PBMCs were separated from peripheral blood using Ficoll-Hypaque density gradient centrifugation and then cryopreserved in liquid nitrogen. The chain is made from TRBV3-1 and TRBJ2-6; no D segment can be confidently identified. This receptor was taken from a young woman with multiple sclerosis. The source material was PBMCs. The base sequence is TGTGCCAGCAGACACAGCTCTGGGGCCAACGTCCTGACTTTC. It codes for CASRHSSGANVLTF. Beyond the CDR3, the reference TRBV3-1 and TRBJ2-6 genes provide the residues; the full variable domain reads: DTAVSQTPKYLVTQMGNDKSIKCEQNLGHDTMYWYKQDSKKFLKIMFSYNNKELIINETVPNRFSPKSPDKAHLNLHINSLELGDSAVYFCASRHSSGANVLTFGAGSRLTVL.